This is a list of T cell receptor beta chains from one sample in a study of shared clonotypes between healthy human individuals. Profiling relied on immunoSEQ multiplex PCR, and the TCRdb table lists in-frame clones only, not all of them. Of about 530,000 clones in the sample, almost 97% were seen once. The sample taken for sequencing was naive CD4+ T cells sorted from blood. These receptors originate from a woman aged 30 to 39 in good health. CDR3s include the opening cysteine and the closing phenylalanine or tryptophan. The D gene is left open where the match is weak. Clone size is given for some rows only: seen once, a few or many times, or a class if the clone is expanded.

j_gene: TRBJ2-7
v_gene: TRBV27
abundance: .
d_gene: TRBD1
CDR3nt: TGTGCCAGCAGGAGACCGGGACAGTCCCCTGGGGGGCAGTACTTC
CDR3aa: CASRRPGQSPGGQYF

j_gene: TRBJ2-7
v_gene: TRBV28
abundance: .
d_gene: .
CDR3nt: TGTGCCAGCCTTACCCCCGGACTGGCAGGGGGGGGTTTCGAGCAGTACTTC
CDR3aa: CASLTPGLAGGGFEQYF

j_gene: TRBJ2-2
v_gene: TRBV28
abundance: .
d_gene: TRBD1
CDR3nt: TGTGCCAGCAGAAACTCGGGGACAGGCACGAACACCGGGGAGCTGTTTTTT
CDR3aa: CASRNSGTGTNTGELFF

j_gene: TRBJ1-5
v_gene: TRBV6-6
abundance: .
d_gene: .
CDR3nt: TGTGCCAGCAGTTACTCCGAGGGCCGGCAGCCCCAGCATTTT
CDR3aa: CASSYSEGRQPQHF

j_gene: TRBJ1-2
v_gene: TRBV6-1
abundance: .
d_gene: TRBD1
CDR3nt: TGTGCCAGCAGTGAAGCTCGGACAGGGGTGTTTGGCTACACCTTC
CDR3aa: CASSEARTGVFGYTF

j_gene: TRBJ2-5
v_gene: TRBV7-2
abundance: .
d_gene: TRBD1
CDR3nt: TGTGCCAGCAGCTTTGGACAGGGCAAGACCCAGTACTTC
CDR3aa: CASSFGQGKTQYF

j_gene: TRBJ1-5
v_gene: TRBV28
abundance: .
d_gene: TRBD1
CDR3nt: TGTGCCAGCAGTAGCCCACAGGGGTTTCGCAATCAGCCCCAGCATTTT
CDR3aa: CASSSPQGFRNQPQHF

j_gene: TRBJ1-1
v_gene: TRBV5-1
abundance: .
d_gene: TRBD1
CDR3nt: TGCGCCAGCTGGACAGGGGGCGCGGACACTGAAGCTTTCTTT
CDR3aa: CASWTGGADTEAFF

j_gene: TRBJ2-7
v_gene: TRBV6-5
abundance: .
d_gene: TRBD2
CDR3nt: TGTGCCAGCAGTAGGACTAGCGGGAACTACGAGCAGTACTTC
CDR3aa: CASSRTSGNYEQYF

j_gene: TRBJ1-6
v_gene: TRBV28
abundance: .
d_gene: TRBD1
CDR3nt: TGTGCCAGCAGTCCGGACAGGCGAAATAATTCACCCCTCCACTTT
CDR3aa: CASSPDRRNNSPLHF

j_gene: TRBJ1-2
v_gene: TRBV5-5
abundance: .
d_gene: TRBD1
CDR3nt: TGTGCCAGCAGCTTGGCCCCAGGACAGGGTTTTGGCTACACCTTC
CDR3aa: CASSLAPGQGFGYTF

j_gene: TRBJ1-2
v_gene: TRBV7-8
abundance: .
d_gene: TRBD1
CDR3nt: TGTGCCAGCAGCTTATTAGGACAGGGGATTGGGTATGGCTACACCTTC
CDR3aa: CASSLLGQGIGYGYTF

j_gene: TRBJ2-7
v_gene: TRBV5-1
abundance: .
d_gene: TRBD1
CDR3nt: TGCGCCAGCAGCTTGACACCGGGACAGCCACCCCGGCAGTACTTC
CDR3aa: CASSLTPGQPPRQYF

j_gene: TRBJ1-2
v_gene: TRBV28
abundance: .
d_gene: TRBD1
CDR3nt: TGTGCCAGCAGTCGACAGGGAAAGACAAATGGCTACACCTTC
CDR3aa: CASSRQGKTNGYTF

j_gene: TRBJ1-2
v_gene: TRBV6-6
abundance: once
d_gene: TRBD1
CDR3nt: TGTGCCAGCAGTCCCGACAGGGGATCGGATGGCTACACCTTC
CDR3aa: CASSPDRGSDGYTF

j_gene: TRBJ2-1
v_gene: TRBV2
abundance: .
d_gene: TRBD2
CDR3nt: TGTGCCAGCAGCCCGACTAGCGGGCTAAAGCAGTTCTTC
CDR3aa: CASSPTSGLKQFF

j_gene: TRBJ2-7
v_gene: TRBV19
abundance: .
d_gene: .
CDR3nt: TGTGCCAGTAGTATTCTTTTTGGCCAACCCGTTCCCTACGAGCAGTACTTC
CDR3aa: CASSILFGQPVPYEQYF

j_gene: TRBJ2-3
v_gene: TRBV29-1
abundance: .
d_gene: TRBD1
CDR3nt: TGCAGCGTGGCGACCTGGGACAGAGGATGGAAAGATACGCAGTATTTT
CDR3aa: CSVATWDRGWKDTQYF

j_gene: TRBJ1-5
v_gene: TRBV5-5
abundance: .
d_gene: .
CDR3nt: TGTGCCAGCAGCCTCCTTTCGTCTAGCAATCAGCCCCAGCATTTT
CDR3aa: CASSLLSSSNQPQHF

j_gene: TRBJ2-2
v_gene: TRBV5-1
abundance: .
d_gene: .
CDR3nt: TGCGCCAGCAGCTTTGTTGCCCTCACTAGCAGGAACACCGGGGAGCTGTTTTTT
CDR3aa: CASSFVALTSRNTGELFF

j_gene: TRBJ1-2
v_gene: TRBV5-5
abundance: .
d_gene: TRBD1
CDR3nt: TGTGCCAGCAGCAATGGACAGGGCGGCTATGGCTACACCTTC
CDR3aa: CASSNGQGGYGYTF

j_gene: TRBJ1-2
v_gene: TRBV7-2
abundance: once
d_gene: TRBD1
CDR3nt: TGTGCCAGCAGCTTAGACCCGGGACAGCTCTATGGCTACACCTTC
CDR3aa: CASSLDPGQLYGYTF

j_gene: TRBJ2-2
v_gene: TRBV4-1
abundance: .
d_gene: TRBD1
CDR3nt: TGCGCCAGCAGCCAATTGGGCAGGGGGACCGGGGAGCTGTTTTTT
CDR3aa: CASSQLGRGTGELFF

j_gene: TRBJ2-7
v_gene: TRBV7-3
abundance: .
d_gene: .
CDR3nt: TGTGCCAGCAGCTTAAAGGACGGAGCCTACGAGCAGTACTTC
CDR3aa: CASSLKDGAYEQYF

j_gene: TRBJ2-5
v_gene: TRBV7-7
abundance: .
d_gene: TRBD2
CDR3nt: TGTGCCAGCAGCTTAGCGGGCGGGAGGGAGACCCAGTACTTC
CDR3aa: CASSLAGGRETQYF

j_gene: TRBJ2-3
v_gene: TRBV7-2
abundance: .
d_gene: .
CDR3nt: TGTGCCAGCAGCTCCTCCCCCGGGCCCCAAAATACGCAGTATTTT
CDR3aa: CASSSSPGPQNTQYF

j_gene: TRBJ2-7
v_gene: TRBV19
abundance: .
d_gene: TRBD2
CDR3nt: TGTGCCAGTAGTATTACTAGCGGGAGCGGCGAGCAGTACTTC
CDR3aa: CASSITSGSGEQYF

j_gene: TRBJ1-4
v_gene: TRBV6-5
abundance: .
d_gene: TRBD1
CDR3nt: TGTGCCAGCAGGCAAATACAGGGGGCAGGGGAAAAACTGTTTTTT
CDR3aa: CASRQIQGAGEKLFF

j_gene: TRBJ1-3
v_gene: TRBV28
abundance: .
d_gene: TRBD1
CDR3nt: TGTGCCAGCAGTTTACCTACAGGGGCTGGAAACACCATATATTTT
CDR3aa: CASSLPTGAGNTIYF

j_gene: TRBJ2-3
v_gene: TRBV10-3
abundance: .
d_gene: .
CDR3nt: TGTGCCAAAAACTCGCAGGAGCTACACACAGATACGCAGTATTTT
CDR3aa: CAKNSQELHTDTQYF

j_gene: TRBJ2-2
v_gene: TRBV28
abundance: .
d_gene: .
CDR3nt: TGTGCCAGCAGGACCAGCGCCCAGAACACCGGGGAGCTGTTTTTT
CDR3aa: CASRTSAQNTGELFF

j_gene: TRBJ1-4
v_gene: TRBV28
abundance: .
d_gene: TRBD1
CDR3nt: TGTGCCAGCAGTTTGCTAGACAGGGAATCGTATGAAAAACTGTTTTTT
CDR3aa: CASSLLDRESYEKLFF

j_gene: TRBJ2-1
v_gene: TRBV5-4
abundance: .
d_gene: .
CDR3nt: TGTGCCAGCAGCTTGGGGGGGCGATTAAGGGTCTCCTACAATGAGCAGTTCTTC
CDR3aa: CASSLGGRLRVSYNEQFF

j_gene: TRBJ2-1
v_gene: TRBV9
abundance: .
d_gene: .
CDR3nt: TGTGCCAGCAGCGTAGAGCCGCTGACAAGGGAGCAGTTCTTC
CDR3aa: CASSVEPLTREQFF

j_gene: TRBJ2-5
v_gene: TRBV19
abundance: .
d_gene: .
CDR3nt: TGTGCCAGTAGTATTTTGTTCTCTGGAGGCGGGACTTCACAAGAGACCCAGTACTTC
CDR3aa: CASSILFSGGGTSQETQYF

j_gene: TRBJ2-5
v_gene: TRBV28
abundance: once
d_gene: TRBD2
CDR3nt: TGTGCCAGCAGTTCCGCGGGCGCCGGGAGGTACCAAGAGACCCAGTACTTC
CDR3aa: CASSSAGAGRYQETQYF

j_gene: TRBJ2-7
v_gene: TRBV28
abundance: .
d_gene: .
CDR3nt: TGTGCCAGCAGTTTGGCGTCGCCTAACGAGCAGTACTTC
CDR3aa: CASSLASPNEQYF

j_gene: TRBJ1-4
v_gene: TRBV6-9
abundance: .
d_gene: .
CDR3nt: TGTGCCAGCAGTTACGCGCGGGATAATGAAAAACTGTTTTTT
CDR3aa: CASSYARDNEKLFF

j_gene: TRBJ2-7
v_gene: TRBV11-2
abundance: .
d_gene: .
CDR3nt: TGTGCCAGCAGCTTAAGTGAGGGAGTAGGCGAGCAGTACTTC
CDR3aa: CASSLSEGVGEQYF

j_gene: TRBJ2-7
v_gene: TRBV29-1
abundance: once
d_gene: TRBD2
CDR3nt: TGCAGCGTTGAAGTTGGACTAGCGGGCGAGCAGTACTTC
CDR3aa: CSVEVGLAGEQYF

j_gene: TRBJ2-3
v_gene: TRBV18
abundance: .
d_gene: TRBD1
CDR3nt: TGTGCCAGCTCACCCAGTGGGACAGGCACAGATACGCAGTATTTT
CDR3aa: CASSPSGTGTDTQYF

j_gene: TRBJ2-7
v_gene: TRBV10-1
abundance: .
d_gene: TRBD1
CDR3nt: TGCGCCAGCAGTGAGTCCTCGACAGGGGGAATTGGGTGGCAGTACTTC
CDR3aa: CASSESSTGGIGWQYF

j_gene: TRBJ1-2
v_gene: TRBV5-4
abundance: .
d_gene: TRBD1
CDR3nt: TGTGCCAGCAGCTTCGACAGGGGGCAAACCAAGGATGGCTACACCTTC
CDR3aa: CASSFDRGQTKDGYTF

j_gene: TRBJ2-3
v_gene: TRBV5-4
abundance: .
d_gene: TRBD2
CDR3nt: TGTGCCAGCAAGGTCGGGGGGGGCACAGATACGCAGTATTTT
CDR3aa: CASKVGGGTDTQYF

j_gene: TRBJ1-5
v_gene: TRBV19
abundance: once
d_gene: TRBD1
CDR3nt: TGTGCCAGCCATGGGACAGGGGTTCAGCCCCAGCATTTT
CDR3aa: CASHGTGVQPQHF

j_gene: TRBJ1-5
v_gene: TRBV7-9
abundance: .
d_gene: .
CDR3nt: TGTGCCAGCAGCCCAGGGAAAAGAGGGGGGAATCAGCCCCAGCATTTT
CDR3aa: CASSPGKRGGNQPQHF